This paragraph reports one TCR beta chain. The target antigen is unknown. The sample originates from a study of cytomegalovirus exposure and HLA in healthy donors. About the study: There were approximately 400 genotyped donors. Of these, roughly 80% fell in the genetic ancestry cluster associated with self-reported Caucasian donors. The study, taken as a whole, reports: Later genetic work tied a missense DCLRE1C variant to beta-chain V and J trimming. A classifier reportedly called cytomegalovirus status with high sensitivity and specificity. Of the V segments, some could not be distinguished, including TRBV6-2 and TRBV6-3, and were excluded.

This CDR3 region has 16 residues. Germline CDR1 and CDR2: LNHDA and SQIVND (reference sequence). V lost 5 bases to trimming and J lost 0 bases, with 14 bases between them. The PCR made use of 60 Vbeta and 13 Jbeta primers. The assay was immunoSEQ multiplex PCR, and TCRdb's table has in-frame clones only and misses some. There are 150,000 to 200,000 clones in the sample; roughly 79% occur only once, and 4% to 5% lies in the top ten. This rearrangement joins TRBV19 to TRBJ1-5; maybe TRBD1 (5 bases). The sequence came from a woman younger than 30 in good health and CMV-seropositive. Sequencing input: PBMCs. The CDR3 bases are TGTGCCAGTAGTTTCTCCGACAGAGTTAGCAATCAGCCCCAGCATTTT. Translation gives CASSFSDRVSNQPQHF.